The 25 T cell receptor beta chains below come from one sample, sequenced in a study of blood T cell repertoires in COVID-19. Assay used: immunoSEQ multiplex PCR; TCRdb lists only in-frame clones, some missing. This table has about 300,000 clones, 70% to 90% appearing once. The sequencing sample was made of peripheral blood. Receptor source: a man younger than 35 with active or convalescent COVID-19.

This clone was counted a single time. The V and J genes are TRBV27 and TRBJ1-5, with TRBD1 matching over 7 bases. This CDR3 has 14 residues. The V gene end was trimmed by 8 bases and the J gene end by 4 bases; junction bases not matched to a gene: 8. Per the germline V gene, CDR1 is MNHEY and CDR2 is SMNVEV (reference sequence). CDR3 residues: CASGRTGLNQPQHF. In DNA form, the CDR3 reads TGTGCCAGCGGAAGGACAGGACTGAATCAGCCCCAGCATTTT.

This chain uses TRBV29-1 with TRBJ1-5; D is ambiguous. With 3 bases removed from V and 7 bases from J, the gap between germline ends came to 13 bases. Germline loops: CDR1 SQVTM, CDR2 ANQGSEA. The CDR3 is 13 amino acids. CDR3 region: CSVETSSGQPQHF. In nucleotides, the CDR3 is TGCAGCGTTGAGACATCCAGTGGCCAGCCCCAGCATTTT.

In its sample, this clone was seen a few times. This chain links TRBV2 with TRBJ2-7; 9 positions agree with TRBD1. This CDR3 comprises 14 residues. Germline loops: CDR1 SNHLY, CDR2 FYNNEI. Trimming cost V 7 bases and J 0 bases; bases outside gene matches: 4. The CDR3 protein is CASNRDRASYEQYF. CDR3 sequence (DNA): TGTGCCAGCAACCGGGACAGGGCCTCCTACGAGCAGTACTTC.

This clone was detected only once. A far bigger clonotype differs at one base, so this is likely a read error. The CDR3 sequence is CASSLGQGAGELFF. The CDR3 DNA sequence: TGTGCCAGCAGCTTAGGACAGGGGGCCGGGGAGCTGTTTTTT. The chain has TRBV11-3 and TRBJ2-2; 9 nucleotides agree with TRBD1. The CDR3 is 14 amino acids. V lost 1 base, J lost 6 bases, and 0 bases stayed unmatched. The germline V gene encodes CDR1 SGHNT and CDR2 YENEEA.

Comment on this clone: At the DNA level, this CDR3 is encoded by other sequences in the same sample as well. This chain connects TRBV12-3 or TRBV12-4 to TRBJ2-3; D is perhaps TRBD2 (5 bases). Trimming removed 3 bases at V and 6 bases at J, with 7 bases between. The CDR3 is 12 residues long. CDR3 in DNA: TGTGCCAGCAGTTTCGCGGGTGATACGCAGTATTTT. The encoded protein is CASSFAGDTQYF.

This clone was observed once. V and J are TRBV29-1 and TRBJ1-4; D not resolved. V was trimmed by 4 bases and J by 3 bases, leaving 9 bases between them. The CDR3 is 13 residues long. Germline CDR1 SQVTM, CDR2 ANQGSEA. The CDR3 nucleotides read TGCAGCGTTGGACTGGTGGCTAATGAAAAACTGTTTTTT. It is translated as CSVGLVANEKLFF.

The chain recombines TRBV7-2 with TRBJ1-1; D might be TRBD1 (5 bases). V gave up 4 bases and J gave up 4 bases, with 19 bases separating them. The CDR3 has 16 residues. The V gene's germline CDR1 is SGHTA and CDR2 FQGNSA. Here the CDR3 reads CASSSPSLGLGTEAFF. CDR3 DNA: TGTGCCAGCAGCTCCCCAAGTTTGGGGCTTGGCACTGAAGCTTTCTTT. Supplemented by reference TRBV7-2 and TRBJ1-1, the full variable domain reads GAGVSQSPSNKVTEKGKDVELRCDPISGHTALYWYRQSLGQGLEFLIYFQGNSAPDKSGLPSDRFSAERTGGSVSTLTIQRTQQEDSAVYLCASSSPSLGLGTEAFFGQGTRLTVV.

The chain couples TRBV25-1 to TRBJ2-7; D unclear. Germline CDR1 and CDR2: MGHDK and SYGVNS. Trimming removed 3 bases at V and 0 bases at J, with 12 bases between. This CDR3 spans 15 amino acids. Here the CDR3 reads CASSDGGAPSYEQYF. In DNA, the CDR3 is TGTGCCAGCAGTGATGGTGGTGCGCCCTCCTACGAGCAGTACTTC.

The J gene is TRBJ2-5, the V gene TRBV5-5, with 15 bases aligning to TRBD2. J lost 5 bases, V lost 4 bases, and 9 bases had no gene match. The CDR3 is 17 residues long. Germline V gene sequence: CDR1 SGHKS, CDR2 YYEKEE (reference sequence). Here the CDR3 DNA reads TGTGCCAGCAGCCTCGGACTAGCGGGGGGGCCTGGTGAGACCCAGTACTTC. It yields the protein CASSLGLAGGPGETQYF.

This chain uses TRBV9 with TRBJ2-2; 8 nucleotides match TRBD2. Trimming took 3 bases from V and 7 from J; bases not matched to a gene: 11. Germline CDR1 SGDLS, CDR2 YYNGEE. This CDR3 spans 16 amino acids. The CDR3 reads CASSGARGGLSGELFF. The CDR3 DNA is TGTGCCAGCAGCGGGGCCCGGGGGGGCCTGAGCGGGGAGCTGTTTTTT.

This chain uses TRBV19 with TRBJ2-3; the match to TRBD2 covers 10 bases. V was clipped by 2 bases and J by 3 bases; unmatched bases: 5. The CDR3 is 16 residues long. Germline CDR1 is LNHDA and CDR2 is SQIVND (reference sequence). Here the CDR3 reads CASSILAGEVTDTQYF. Here the CDR3 DNA reads TGTGCCAGTAGTATACTAGCGGGGGAAGTGACAGATACGCAGTATTTT.

This sequence joins TRBV6-4 and TRBJ1-1; D possibly corresponds to TRBD1 (6 bases). Trimming stripped 6 bases from V and 3 bases from J, with 14 bases between. Germline V CDR1 and CDR2: MRHNA, SNTAGT. This CDR3 spans 14 amino acids. CDR3 sequence: CASSPDGGHTEAFF. CDR3 DNA sequence: TGTGCCAGCAGCCCCGACGGGGGGCACACTGAAGCTTTCTTT.

V is TRBV4-1 and J is TRBJ1-2; D call uncertain. The CDR3 extends over 12 amino acids. Germline CDR1 reads MGHRA; CDR2 reads YSYEKL. V was clipped by 4 bases and J by 3 bases, with 6 bases between them. CDR3 DNA: TGCGCCAGCAGCCCTTCAGACTATGGCTACACCTTC. It translates to CASSPSDYGYTF.

The chain links TRBV10-1 to TRBJ2-1; 10 bases map to TRBD2. The CDR3 runs to 15 residues. J gave up 8 bases and V 6 bases, and 10 bases lay outside the gene matches. The V gene's germline CDR1 is WNHNN and CDR2 SYGVQD (reference sequence). The CDR3 here is CASSESGGAEYEQFF. DNA for the CDR3: TGCGCCAGCAGCGAGAGCGGGGGGGCCGAGTATGAGCAGTTCTTC.

The DNA of the CDR3 is TGTGCCAGCAGACCCGGGCCTACCACAGGGGGCGCAGACGGCTACACCTTC. This sequence encodes CASRPGPTTGGADGYTF. This chain joins TRBV6-9 and TRBJ1-2, with 9 bases lining up with TRBD1. V trimming: 6 bases; J trimming: 8 bases; junction bases outside the gene matches: 19. The CDR3 covers 17 residues. Germline CDR1 MNHGY, CDR2 SVAAGI.

The genes are TRBV12-3 or TRBV12-4 and TRBJ1-1; no reliable D call. The CDR3 is 13 residues long. Trimming shortened V by 6 bases and J by 8 bases, and 16 bases separated the two germline ends. CDR3 coding DNA: TGTGCCAGCAGCCCCGCCGTTAGAGGGGAAGCTTTCTTT. Translation: CASSPAVRGEAFF.

CDR3 DNA: TGTGCCAGCAGTGAAAGGACAGGGGTATGGGACACCATATATTTT. This gives the protein CASSERTGVWDTIYF. V is TRBV2 and J is TRBJ1-3; 9 bases align to TRBD1. CDR3 length: 15 residues. Germline assignment: CDR1 SNHLY and CDR2 FYNNEI. V shed 2 bases and J 8 bases; nucleotides not matched to a gene: 7.

The CDR3 DNA sequence: TGTGCCAGCAGCTTATCCGCACAGGGCTACGAGCAGTACTTC. It encodes CASSLSAQGYEQYF. J is TRBJ2-7 and V is TRBV7-2, with TRBD1 as a possible D gene (6 bases). Germline assignment: CDR1 SGHTA and CDR2 FQGNSA. Trimming removed 2 bases from V and 3 bases from J, with 11 bases in between. This CDR3 is built from 14 residues.

The gene calls are TRBV27 and TRBJ1-2, with 8 nucleotides matching TRBD1. V lost 5 bases and J lost 8; bases outside the gene matches: 10. The CDR3 extends over 14 amino acids. In germline, CDR1 is MNHEY, CDR2 SMNVEV (reference sequence). The CDR3 DNA follows: TGTGCCAGCAGTCGGACACAGGGGGTCGGAGGCTACACCTTC. Amino acid sequence: CASSRTQGVGGYTF.

The DNA of the CDR3 is TGTGCCAGCAGCCCAGTAGCGGGGGGAAGTGGCAATGAGCAGTTCTTC. Encoded protein: CASSPVAGGSGNEQFF. This rearrangement joins TRBV9 to TRBJ2-1; 10 bases fit TRBD2. Germline CDR1 reads SGDLS; CDR2 reads YYNGEE. This CDR3 comprises 16 residues. J gave up 6 bases and V 4 bases, and 10 bases lay outside the gene matches.

The chain combines TRBV4-1 with TRBJ1-2; D is undetermined. The V end lost 1 base, the J end lost 7 bases, and 13 bases lay between the germline ends. Per germline, CDR1 MGHRA and CDR2 YSYEKL. This CDR3 is 14 amino acids long. The CDR3 nucleotides are TGCGCCAGCAGCCAAGTGACTACGGGTCCTGGCTACACCTTC. Its protein is CASSQVTTGPGYTF.

The V and J genes are TRBV6-1 and TRBJ1-4, with D maybe TRBD1 (5 bases). V lost 0 bases, J lost 8 bases, and 7 bases lay in between. This CDR3 region has 13 residues. Germline CDR1 reads MNHNS; CDR2 reads SASEGT. CDR3 DNA sequence: TGTGCCAGCAGTGAAGCCCGGGGGGAAAAACTGTTTTTT. This encodes CASSEARGEKLFF.

The V and J genes are TRBV5-4 and TRBJ2-7; 12 nucleotides match TRBD2. The CDR3 runs to 16 residues. The V gene's germline CDR1 is SGHNT and CDR2 YYREEE (reference sequence). V shed 5 bases and J 5 bases; nucleotides not matched to a gene: 11. The CDR3 DNA reads as TGTGCCAGCAGTCCTACTAGCGGGGGGTACCTAGACGAGCAGTACTTC. Translating gives CASSPTSGGYLDEQYF.

This sequence joins TRBV2 and TRBJ1-4; 11 bases fit TRBD1. Germline CDR1 SNHLY, CDR2 FYNNEI. This CDR3 contains 20 residues. V gave up 6 bases and J gave up 4 bases; unmatched junction bases: 19. The CDR3 DNA sequence: TGTGCCAGCAGCGAAACCGGGACAGGGGGTTGGAGCGGGTTTAATGAAAAACTGTTTTTT. Amino acid sequence: CASSETGTGGWSGFNEKLFF. Complete variable domain (other parts from reference TRBV2 and TRBJ1-4): EPEVTQTPSHQVTQMGQEVILRCVPISNHLYFYWYRQILGQKVEFLVSFYNNEISEKSEIFDDQFSVERPDGSNFTLKIRSTKLEDSAMYFCASSETGTGGWSGFNEKLFFGSGTQLSVL.

J is TRBJ2-1 and V is TRBV9; 8 bases match TRBD2. Germline-derived CDR1 and CDR2 are SGDLS and YYNGEE. The CDR3 is 19 residues long. J was trimmed by 0 bases and V by 4 bases; bases with no gene match: 15. The CDR3 here is CASSHRVGSGVSSYNEQFF. The CDR3 DNA sequence: TGTGCCAGCAGCCACAGGGTGGGTAGCGGGGTTAGCTCCTACAATGAGCAGTTCTTC.